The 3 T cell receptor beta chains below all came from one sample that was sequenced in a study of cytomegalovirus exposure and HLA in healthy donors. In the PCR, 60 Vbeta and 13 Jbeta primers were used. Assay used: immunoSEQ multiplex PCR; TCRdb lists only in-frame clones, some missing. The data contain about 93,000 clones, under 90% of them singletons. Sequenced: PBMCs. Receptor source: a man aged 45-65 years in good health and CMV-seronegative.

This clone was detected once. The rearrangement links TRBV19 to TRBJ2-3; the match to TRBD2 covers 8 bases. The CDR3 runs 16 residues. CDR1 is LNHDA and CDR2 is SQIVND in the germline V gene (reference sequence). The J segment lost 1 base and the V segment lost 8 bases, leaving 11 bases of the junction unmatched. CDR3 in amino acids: CASAGVAGFGTDTQYF. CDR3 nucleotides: TGTGCCAGTGCGGGGGTAGCGGGATTTGGCACAGATACGCAGTATTTT.

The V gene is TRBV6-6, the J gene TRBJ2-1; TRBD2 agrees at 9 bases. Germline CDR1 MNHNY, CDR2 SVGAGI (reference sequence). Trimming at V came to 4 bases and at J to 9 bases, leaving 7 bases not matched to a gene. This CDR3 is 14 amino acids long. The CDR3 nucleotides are TGTGCCAGCAGTTTAGCGGGAGCGCAGGTTGAGCAGTTCTTC. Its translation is CASSLAGAQVEQFF.

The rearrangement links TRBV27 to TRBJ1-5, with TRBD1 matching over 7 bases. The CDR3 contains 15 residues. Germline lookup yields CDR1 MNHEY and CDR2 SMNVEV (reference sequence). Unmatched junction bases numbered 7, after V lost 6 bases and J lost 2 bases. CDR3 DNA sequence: TGTGCCAGCAGACGTATCGGGACAGGCAATCAGCCCCAGCATTTT. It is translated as CASRRIGTGNQPQHF.